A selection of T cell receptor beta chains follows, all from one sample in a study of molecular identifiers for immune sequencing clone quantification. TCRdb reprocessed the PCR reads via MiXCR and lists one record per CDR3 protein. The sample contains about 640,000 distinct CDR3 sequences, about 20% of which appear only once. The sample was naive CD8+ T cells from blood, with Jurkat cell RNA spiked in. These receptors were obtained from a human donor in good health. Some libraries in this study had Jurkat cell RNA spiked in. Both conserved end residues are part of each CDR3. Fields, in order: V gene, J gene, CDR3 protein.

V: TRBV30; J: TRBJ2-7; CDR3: CAWSGLGLYDEQYF
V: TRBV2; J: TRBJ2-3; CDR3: CTSKGTGGTDTQYF
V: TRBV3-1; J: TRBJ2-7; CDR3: CASGQAGSSYEQYF
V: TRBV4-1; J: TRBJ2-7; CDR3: CASSQATGGPYEQYF
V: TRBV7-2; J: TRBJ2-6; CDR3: CASSLRLAGAPGANVLTF
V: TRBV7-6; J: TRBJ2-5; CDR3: CASSWSRDRPRGYQETQYF
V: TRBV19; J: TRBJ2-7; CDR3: CASSDALEQYF
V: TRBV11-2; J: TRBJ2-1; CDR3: CASSPGTLRDEQFF
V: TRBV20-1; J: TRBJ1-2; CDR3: CSASDRGEMYYGYTF
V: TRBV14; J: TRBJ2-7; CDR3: CASSHPGAGFEQYF
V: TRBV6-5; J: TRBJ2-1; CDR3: CASSYSVLYNEQFF
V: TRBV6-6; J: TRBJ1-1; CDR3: CASTPREGPSHTEAFF
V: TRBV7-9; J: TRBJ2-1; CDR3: CASSPRDGHYNEQFF
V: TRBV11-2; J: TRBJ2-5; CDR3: CASSSAGPGTKETQYF
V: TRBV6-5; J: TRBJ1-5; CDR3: CASSRSYNQPQHF
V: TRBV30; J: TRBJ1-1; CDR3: CAWSVFYGGFEAFF
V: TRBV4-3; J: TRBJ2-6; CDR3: CASSPTDKLRSGANVLTF
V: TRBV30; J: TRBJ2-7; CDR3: CAWSRVAGGSEQYF
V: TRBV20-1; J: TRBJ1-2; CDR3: CSAGLGTNYGYTF
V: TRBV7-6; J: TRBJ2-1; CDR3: CASSLVAASGSSYNEQFF
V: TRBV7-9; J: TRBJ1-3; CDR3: CASTPPSGNTIYF
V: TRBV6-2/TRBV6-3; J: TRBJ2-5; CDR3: CASSMRISGETIPSETQYF
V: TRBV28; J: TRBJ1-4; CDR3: CASSLLGEKLFF